This section outlines one TCR beta chain sequence together with its context. Its antigen is not known. Each donor was nominally healthy when sampled (though unrecorded immune exposures were likely). The data belong to a study of cytomegalovirus exposure and HLA in healthy donors. V was trimmed by 2 bases and J by 5 bases, leaving 13 bases between them. Per the germline V gene, CDR1 is GTSNPN and CDR2 is SVGIG (reference sequence). The length of the CDR3 is 14 residues. Study outcomes and limitations: In vitro data verified a few CMV-associated chains as specific for CMV antigens. TCR beta sequences reportedly predicted the HLA-A and HLA-B alleles of most subjects accurately.

Researchers ran the PCR with 60 Vbeta and 13 Jbeta primers. Sequencing used immunoSEQ multiplex PCR; TCRdb keeps in-frame clones, though not all of them. The profile covers fewer than 200,000 clones, with approximately 80% appearing a single time and under 15% taken by the ten largest. This chain links TRBV30 with TRBJ2-1; no firm D call. Sequencing was carried out using PBMCs. The TCR comes from a woman aged 45-65 years in good health and CMV-seronegative. The CDR3 protein is CAWSWAPGDNEQFF. CDR3 in DNA: TGTGCCTGGAGTTGGGCCCCAGGCGACAATGAGCAGTTCTTC.